This TCR beta chain was retrieved from a study of blood T cell repertoires in COVID-19. About the research overall: The origin of the acute and convalescent COVID-19 samples was the United States, Italy and Spain. PBMCs, B-cell-depleted T cells, or T cells provided the cDNA or gDNA that made up the material.

CDR3 length equals 14 residues. The trim removed 3 bases at V and 5 bases at J, leaving 3 bases unmatched. Per germline, CDR1 SNHLY and CDR2 FYNNEI. Clones were sequenced by immunoSEQ multiplex PCR, and TCRdb holds only the in-frame ones, with some missing. This table holds under 400,000 clones, about 90% found once. Input material: peripheral blood. The TCR originated in a woman in her twenties or thirties with COVID-19, enrolled during active disease. The V call is TRBV2, the J call TRBJ1-4; the match to TRBD1 covers 7 bases. The chain's CDR3 is CASSDRGPNEKLFF. CDR3 bases: TGTGCCAGCAGTGATAGGGGGCCAAATGAAAAACTGTTTTTT.